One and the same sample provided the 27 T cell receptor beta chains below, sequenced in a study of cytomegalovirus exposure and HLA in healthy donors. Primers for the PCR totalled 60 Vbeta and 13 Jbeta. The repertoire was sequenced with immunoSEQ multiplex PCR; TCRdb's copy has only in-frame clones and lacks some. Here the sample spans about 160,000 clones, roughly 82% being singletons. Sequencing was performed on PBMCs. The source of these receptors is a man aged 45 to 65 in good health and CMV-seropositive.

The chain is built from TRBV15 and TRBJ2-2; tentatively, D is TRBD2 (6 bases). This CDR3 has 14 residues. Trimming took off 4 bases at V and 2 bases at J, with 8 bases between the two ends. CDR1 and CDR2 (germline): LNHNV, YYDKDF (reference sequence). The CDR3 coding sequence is TGTGCCACCAGCAAGGGACTCAACACCGGGGAGCTGTTTTTT. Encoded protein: CATSKGLNTGELFF.

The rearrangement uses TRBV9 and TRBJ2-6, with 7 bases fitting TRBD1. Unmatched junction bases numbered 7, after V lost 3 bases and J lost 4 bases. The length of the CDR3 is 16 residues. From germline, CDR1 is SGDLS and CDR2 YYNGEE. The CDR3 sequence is CASSATGSRGANVLTF. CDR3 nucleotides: TGTGCCAGCAGCGCGACAGGGTCGAGAGGGGCCAACGTCCTGACTTTC.

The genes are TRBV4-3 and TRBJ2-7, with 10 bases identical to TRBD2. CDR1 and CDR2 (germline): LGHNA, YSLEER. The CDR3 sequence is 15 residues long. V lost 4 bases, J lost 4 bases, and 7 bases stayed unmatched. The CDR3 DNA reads TGCGCCAGCAGCCGCGAGCGGGGGGGCCGGTACGAGCAGTACTTC. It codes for CASSRERGGRYEQYF.

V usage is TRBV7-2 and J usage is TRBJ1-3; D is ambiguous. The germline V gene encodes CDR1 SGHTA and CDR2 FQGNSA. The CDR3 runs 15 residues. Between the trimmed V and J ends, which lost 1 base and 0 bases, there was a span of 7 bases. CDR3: CASSLESSSGNTIYF. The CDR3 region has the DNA TGTGCCAGCAGCTTAGAATCGAGCTCTGGAAACACCATATATTTT.

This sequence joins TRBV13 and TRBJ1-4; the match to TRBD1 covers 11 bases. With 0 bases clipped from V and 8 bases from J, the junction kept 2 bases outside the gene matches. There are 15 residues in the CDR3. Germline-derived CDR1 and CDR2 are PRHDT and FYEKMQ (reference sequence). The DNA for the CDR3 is TGTGCCAGCAGCTTAGGAGGGACAGGGGGAGAAAAACTGTTTTTT. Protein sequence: CASSLGGTGGEKLFF.

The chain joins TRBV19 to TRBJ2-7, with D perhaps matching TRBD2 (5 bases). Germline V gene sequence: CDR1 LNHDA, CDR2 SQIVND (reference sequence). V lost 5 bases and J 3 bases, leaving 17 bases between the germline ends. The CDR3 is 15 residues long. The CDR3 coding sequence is TGTGCCAGTAGTGACAAACGAGAGGGAGTCTACGAGCAGTACTTC. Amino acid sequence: CASSDKREGVYEQYF. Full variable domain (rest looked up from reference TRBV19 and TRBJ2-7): DGGITQSPKYLFRKEGQNVTLSCEQNLNHDAMYWYRQDPGQGLRLIYYSQIVNDFQKGDIAEGYSVSREKKESFPLTVTSAQKNPTAFYLCASSDKREGVYEQYFGPGTRLTVT.

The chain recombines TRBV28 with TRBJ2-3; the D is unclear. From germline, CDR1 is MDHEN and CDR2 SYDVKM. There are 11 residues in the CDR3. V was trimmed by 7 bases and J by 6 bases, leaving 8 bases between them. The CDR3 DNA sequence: TGTGCCAGCACCGCCGGGGATACGCAGTATTTT. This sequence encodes CASTAGDTQYF.

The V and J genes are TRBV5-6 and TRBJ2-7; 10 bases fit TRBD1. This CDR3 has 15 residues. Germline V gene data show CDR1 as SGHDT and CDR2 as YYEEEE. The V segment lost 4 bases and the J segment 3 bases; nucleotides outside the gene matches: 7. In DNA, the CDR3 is TGTGCCAGCAGCCTCGCCGGGACAGGGGTCTACGAGCAGTACTTC. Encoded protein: CASSLAGTGVYEQYF.

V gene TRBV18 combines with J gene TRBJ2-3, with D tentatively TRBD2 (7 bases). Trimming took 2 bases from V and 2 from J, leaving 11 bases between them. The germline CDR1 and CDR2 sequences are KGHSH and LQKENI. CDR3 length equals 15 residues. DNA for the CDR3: TGTGCCAGCTCACCAGGGAGGGGGAACACAGATACGCAGTATTTT. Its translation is CASSPGRGNTDTQYF. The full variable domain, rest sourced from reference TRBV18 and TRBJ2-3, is NAGVMQNPRHLVRRRGQEARLRCSPMKGHSHVYWYRQLPEEGLKFMVYLQKENIIDESGMPKERFSAEFPKEGPSILRIQQVVRGDSAAYFCASSPGRGNTDTQYFGPGTRLTVL.

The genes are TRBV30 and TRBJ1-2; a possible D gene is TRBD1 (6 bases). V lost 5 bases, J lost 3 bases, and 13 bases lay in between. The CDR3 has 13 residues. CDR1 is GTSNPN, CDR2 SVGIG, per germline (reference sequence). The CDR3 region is CAWQGQGYYGYTF. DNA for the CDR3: TGTGCCTGGCAGGGGCAAGGGTACTATGGCTACACCTTC. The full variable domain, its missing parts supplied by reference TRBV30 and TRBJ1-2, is SQTIHQWPATLVQPVGSPLSLECTVEGTSNPNLYWYRQAAGRGLQLLFYSVGIGQISSEVPQNLSASRPQDRQFILSSKKLLLSDSGFYLCAWQGQGYYGYTFGSGTRLTVV.

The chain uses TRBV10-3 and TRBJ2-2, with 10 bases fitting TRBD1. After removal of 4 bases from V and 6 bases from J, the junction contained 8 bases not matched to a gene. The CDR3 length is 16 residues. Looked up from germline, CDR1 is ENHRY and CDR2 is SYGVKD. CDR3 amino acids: CAISGGTGASPGELFF. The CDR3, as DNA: TGTGCCATCAGTGGGGGGACAGGGGCGAGTCCCGGGGAGCTGTTTTTT.

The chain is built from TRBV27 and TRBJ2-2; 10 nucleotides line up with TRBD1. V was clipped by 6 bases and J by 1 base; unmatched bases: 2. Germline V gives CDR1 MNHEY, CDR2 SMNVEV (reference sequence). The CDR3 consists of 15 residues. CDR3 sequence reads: CASRRDRGNTGELFF. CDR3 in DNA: TGTGCCAGCAGGAGGGACAGGGGGAACACCGGGGAGCTGTTTTTT.

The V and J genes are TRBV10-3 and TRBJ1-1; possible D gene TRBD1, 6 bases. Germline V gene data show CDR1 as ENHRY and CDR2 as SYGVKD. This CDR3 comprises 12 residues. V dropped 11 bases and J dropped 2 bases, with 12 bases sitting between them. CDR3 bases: TGTGCCGTAGGACAGCTTAACACTGAAGCTTTCTTT. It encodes CAVGQLNTEAFF.

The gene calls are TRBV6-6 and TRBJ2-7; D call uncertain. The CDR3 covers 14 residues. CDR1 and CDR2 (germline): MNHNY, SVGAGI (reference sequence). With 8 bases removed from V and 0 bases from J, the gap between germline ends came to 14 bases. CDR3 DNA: TGTGCCAGCCTAGGCGCGTCGAGCTCCTACGAGCAGTACTTC. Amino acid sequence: CASLGASSSYEQYF.

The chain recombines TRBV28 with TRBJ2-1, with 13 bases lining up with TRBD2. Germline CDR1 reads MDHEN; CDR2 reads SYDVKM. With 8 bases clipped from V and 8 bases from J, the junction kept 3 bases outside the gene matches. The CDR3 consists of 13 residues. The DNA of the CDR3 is TGTGCCAGCGGACTAGCGGGAGTACATGAGCAGTTCTTC. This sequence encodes CASGLAGVHEQFF.

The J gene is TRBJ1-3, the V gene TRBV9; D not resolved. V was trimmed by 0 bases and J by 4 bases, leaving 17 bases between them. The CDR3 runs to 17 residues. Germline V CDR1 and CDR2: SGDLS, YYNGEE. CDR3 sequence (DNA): TGTGCCAGCAGCGTAGACCCGGGATTCGATAGGGGAAACACCATATATTTT. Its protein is CASSVDPGFDRGNTIYF.

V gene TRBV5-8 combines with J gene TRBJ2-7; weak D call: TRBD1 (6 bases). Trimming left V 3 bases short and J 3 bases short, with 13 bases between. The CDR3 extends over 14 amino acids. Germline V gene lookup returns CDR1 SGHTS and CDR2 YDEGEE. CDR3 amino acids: CASSSQQGFYEQYF. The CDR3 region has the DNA TGTGCCAGCAGCTCCCAACAGGGCTTCTACGAGCAGTACTTC.

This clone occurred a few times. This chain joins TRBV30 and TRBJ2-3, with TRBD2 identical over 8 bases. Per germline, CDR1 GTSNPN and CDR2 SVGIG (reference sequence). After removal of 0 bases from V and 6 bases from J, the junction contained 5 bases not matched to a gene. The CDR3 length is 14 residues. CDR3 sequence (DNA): TGTGCCTGGAGTGTATCCGGGGGGGGTGATACGCAGTATTTT. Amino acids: CAWSVSGGGDTQYF. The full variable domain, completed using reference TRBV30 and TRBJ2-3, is SQTIHQWPATLVQPVGSPLSLECTVEGTSNPNLYWYRQAAGRGLQLLFYSVGIGQISSEVPQNLSASRPQDRQFILSSKKLLLSDSGFYLCAWSVSGGGDTQYFGPGTRLTVL.

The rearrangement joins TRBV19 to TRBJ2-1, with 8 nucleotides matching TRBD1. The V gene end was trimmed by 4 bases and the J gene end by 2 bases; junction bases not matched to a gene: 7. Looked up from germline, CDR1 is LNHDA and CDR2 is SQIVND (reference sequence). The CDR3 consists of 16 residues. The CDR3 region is CASSSGTGKTYNEQFF. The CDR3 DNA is TGTGCCAGTAGTAGTGGGACAGGCAAAACCTACAATGAGCAGTTCTTC.

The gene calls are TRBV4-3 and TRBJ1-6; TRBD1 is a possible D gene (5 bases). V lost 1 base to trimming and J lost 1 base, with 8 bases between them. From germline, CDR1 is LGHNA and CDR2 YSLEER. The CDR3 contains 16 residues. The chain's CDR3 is CASSQGGDSYNSPLHF. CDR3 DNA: TGCGCCAGCAGCCAAGGGGGGGATTCCTATAATTCACCCCTCCACTTT.

The CDR3 sequence: CASSPEIRSSYEQYF. In DNA, the CDR3 is TGTGCCAGCAGCCCCGAAATTCGCAGCTCCTACGAGCAGTACTTC. The V and J genes are TRBV28 and TRBJ2-7; no reliable D call. Germline V gene sequence: CDR1 MDHEN, CDR2 SYDVKM. Between the trimmed V and J ends, which lost 6 bases and 0 bases, there was a span of 15 bases. CDR3 length: 15 residues.

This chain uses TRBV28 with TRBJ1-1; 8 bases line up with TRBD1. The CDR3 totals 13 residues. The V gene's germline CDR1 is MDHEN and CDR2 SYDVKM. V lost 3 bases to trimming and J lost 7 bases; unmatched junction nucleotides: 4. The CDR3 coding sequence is TGTGCCAGCAGTTTCCAGGGGGCGGTTGAAGCTTTCTTT. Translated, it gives CASSFQGAVEAFF.

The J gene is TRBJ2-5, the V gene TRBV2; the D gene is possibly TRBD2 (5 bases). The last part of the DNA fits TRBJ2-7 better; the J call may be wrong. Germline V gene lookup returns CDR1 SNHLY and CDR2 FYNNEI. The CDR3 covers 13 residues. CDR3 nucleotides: TGTGCCAGTTCGGGATCAAGGGTCTACGAGCAGTACTTC. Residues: CASSGSRVYEQYF.

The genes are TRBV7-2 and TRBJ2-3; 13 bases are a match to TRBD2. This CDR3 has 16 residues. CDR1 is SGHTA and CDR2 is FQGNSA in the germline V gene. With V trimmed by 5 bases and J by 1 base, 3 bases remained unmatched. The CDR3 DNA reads TGTGCCAGCAGCACCGGGACTAGCGGGGGCACAGATACGCAGTATTTT. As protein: CASSTGTSGGTDTQYF.

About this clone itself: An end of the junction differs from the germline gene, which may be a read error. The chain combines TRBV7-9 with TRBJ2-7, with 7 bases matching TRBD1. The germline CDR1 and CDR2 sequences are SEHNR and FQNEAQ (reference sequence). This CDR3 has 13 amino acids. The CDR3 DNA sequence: TGTTCCAGCAGCTTCCGACAGGGCTACGAGCAGTACTTC. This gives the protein CSSSFRQGYEQYF. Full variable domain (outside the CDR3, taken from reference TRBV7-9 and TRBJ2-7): DTGVSQNPRHKITKRGQNVTFRCDPISEHNRLYWYRQTLGQGPEFLTYFQNEAQLEKSRLLSDRFSAERPKGSFSTLEIQRTEQGDSAMYLCSSSFRQGYEQYFGPGTRLTVT.

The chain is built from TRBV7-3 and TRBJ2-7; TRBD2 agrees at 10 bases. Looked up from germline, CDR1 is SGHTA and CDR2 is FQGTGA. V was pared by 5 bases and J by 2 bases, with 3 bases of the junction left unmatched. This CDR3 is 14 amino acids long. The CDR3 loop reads CASSLSGGAYEQYF. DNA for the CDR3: TGTGCCAGCAGCCTAAGCGGGGGGGCCTACGAGCAGTACTTC.

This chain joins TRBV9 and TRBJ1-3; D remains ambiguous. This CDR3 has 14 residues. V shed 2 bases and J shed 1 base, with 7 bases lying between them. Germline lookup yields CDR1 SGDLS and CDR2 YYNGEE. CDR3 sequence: CASSVSGSGNTIYF. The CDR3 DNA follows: TGTGCCAGCAGCGTCAGTGGTTCTGGAAACACCATATATTTT.